This T cell receptor (beta chain) was identified in a study of T cell responses to AZD1222 COVID-19 vaccine. The table came from immunoSEQ multiplex PCR; TCRdb's copy has only in-frame clones and leaves some out. The sample gives about 200,000 clones, approximately 94% of which show up once; 3.6% is in the top ten. Source: peripheral blood, taken 28 days after the second dose of the MenACWY control vaccine. The TCR sequence derives from an adult who received the MenACWY meningococcal vaccine as a control.

CDR3 DNA sequence: TGTGCCAGCAGCTTAGAGGGTTTCCCCTACACCTTC. This codes for CASSLEGFPYTF. The V and J genes are TRBV11-3 and TRBJ1-2, with unresolved D. The V end was cut by 0 bases, the J end by 10 bases, with 9 bases between. The CDR3 has 12 amino acids. Germline CDR1 SGHNT, CDR2 YENEEA.